This T cell receptor beta chain is drawn from a study of PD-1 blockade in classical Hodgkin lymphoma. Regarding the study as a whole: When set against healthy donors, newly diagnosed patients were reported to show lower baseline TCR diversity. Exclusion covered patients beginning nivolumab under 1 year post-ASCT. Sources of repertoire differences remain undefined, possibly disease activity or prior therapy.

Time point: cycle 4 day 1 (C4D1), after 6 weeks of nivolumab. Every one of the patients relapsed after autologous stem cell transplantation (brentuximab vedotin exposure was variable). Using immunoSEQ multiplex PCR, the repertoire was profiled, and TCRdb retains in-frame clones only, with some absent. The table has about 110,000 clones, around 90% seen once. The CDR3 runs to 11 residues. Germline V gene lookup returns CDR1 DFQATT and CDR2 SNEGSKA (reference sequence). V lost 6 bases to trimming and J lost 10 bases, with 13 bases between them. On this clone: Its target is unknown.

The clonotype originates from a human donor with classical Hodgkin lymphoma. The chain recombines TRBV20-1 with TRBJ2-1; D perhaps matches TRBD2 (5 bases). Sample: peripheral blood mononuclear cells (PBMCs), taken before the fourth cycle of nivolumab. The CDR3 spells CSAPDSKEQFF. CDR3 nucleotides: TGCAGTGCCCCGGACTCGAAGGAGCAGTTCTTC.